Sequencing of this T cell receptor (beta chain) was carried out in a study of T cells in Graves' hyperthyroidism and ophthalmopathy. This CDR3 comprises 13 residues. Germline loops: CDR1 SQVTM, CDR2 ANQGSEA. V lost 4 bases and J lost 3, with 10 bases in between. Amplification of TCR beta CDR3 regions was performed using RNA transcripts as template. Primed by the HTBI set, a first-round RT-PCR was run on the TCR CDR3. Via MiXCR, TCRdb re-called the multiplex PCR reads, giving one row per CDR3 protein. The repertoire has 550,000 to 700,000 distinct CDR3 sequences, approximately 44% of them found once; the top ten carry 15% to 20%.

The source of this sequence is an adult woman with Graves' disease, either hyperthyroidism or ophthalmopathy (not recorded which). The V call is TRBV29-1, the J call TRBJ1-5; D is undetermined. The specimen was peripheral blood or thyroid tissue (not recorded which). In nucleotides, the CDR3 is TGCAGCGTTGCCCTTGGGTTCAATCAGCCCCAGCATTTT. This encodes CSVALGFNQPQHF.